This T cell receptor (beta chain) was sequenced for a study of beta chain features in type 1 diabetes. The isolated RNA, all of it, was reverse transcribed, so expressed TCRB transcripts were what got sequenced. There were 3 million to 4 million reads on average in the naive, central memory and regulatory T cell samples. The data were produced by immunoSEQ multiplex PCR, yet TCRdb's version contains in-frame clones alone and is incomplete. The repertoire holds some 150,000 clones, over 8.5% seen once, with about 1.9% in the top ten. As regards this clone: Its antigen is unknown.

V dropped 6 bases and J dropped 0 bases, with 9 bases sitting between them. CDR3 length: 14 residues. CDR1 is SNHLY and CDR2 is FYNNEI in the germline V gene. CD4+ naive, central memory, regulatory and stem cell-like memory cells were sorted via CD45RO/CCR7/CD25/CD127/CD95/CD27. Study outcomes and limitations: TCRB CDR3s were moderately but significantly shorter in Type 1 diabetes patients in all four CD4+ subsets. Naive, central memory and regulatory TCRB repertoires appeared more similar among patients than healthy donors.

Sequencing was done on a sample of central memory CD4+ T cells from blood. The sequence derives from a man between 18 and 29 years old in good health. V gene TRBV2 combines with J gene TRBJ1-5; a possible D gene is TRBD1 (5 bases). CDR3 sequence (DNA): TGTGCCAGCAGAGCCGGGGCTAGCAATCAGCCCCAGCATTTT. As protein: CASRAGASNQPQHF.